This TCR beta chain was sequenced during a study of T cells after yellow fever vaccination. Study outcomes and limitations: Abundant clonotypes (contaminants from the bulk population) could be present in FACS-sorted repertoires. Post-booster repertoires contained most primary-vaccination clones again (roughly 95% CD4, roughly 91% CD8). Relatively few clonotypes were ones that appeared in both CD4 and CD8 compartments.

The TCR cDNA carried a universal primer site and UMIs from 5'RACE template switching. TCRdb analysed the 5' RACE reads with MiXCR anew, one entry per CDR3 protein. The data contain 250,000 to 300,000 distinct CDR3 sequences, 10% to 15% of them seen just once; the ten biggest clones take up 0.4% to 0.55%. This clonotype was observed many times. The antigen remains unidentified. The CDR3 contains 12 residues. Germline CDR1 is DFQATT and CDR2 is SNEGSKA (reference sequence). Trimming at V came to 3 bases and at J to 6 bases, leaving 1 base not matched to a gene. The chain has TRBV20-1 and TRBJ2-2; 7 nucleotides line up with TRBD2. This sequence originates from a man in his thirties or forties who received the YFV17D yellow fever vaccine. The sequences come from CD4+ T cells sorted from PBMCs, collected 45 days after the yellow fever booster vaccination. CDR3 DNA: TGCAGTGCTAGCGCGGGGGCCGGGGAGCTGTTTTTT. As protein: CSASAGAGELFF.